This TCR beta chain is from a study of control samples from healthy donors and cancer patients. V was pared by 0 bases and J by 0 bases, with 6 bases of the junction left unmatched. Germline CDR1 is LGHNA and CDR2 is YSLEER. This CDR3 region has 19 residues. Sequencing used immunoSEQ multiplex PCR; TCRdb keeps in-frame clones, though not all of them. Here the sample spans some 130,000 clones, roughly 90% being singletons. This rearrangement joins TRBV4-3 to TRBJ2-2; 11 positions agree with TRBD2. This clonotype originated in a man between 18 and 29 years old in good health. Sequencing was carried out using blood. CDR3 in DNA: TGCGCCAGCAGCCAAGATAAGGTGGGACTAGCGGCGAACACCGGGGAGCTGTTTTTT. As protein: CASSQDKVGLAANTGELFF.